A single sample gave rise to the 27 T cell receptor beta chains below, sequenced in a study of control samples from healthy donors and cancer patients. The protocol was immunoSEQ multiplex PCR, while the TCRdb copy is restricted to in-frame clones and leaves out a portion. The data contain approximately 170,000 clones, approximately 92% of them singletons. The sequenced sample was blood. The receptors come from a man in his thirties or forties in good health.

V and J are TRBV6-1 and TRBJ2-5; 8 bases match TRBD2. Germline V gene data show CDR1 as MNHNS and CDR2 as SASEGT. The CDR3 runs to 14 residues. V was pared by 0 bases and J by 7 bases, with 4 bases of the junction left unmatched. This CDR3 reads CASSEASGGGTQYF. CDR3 bases: TGTGCCAGCAGTGAAGCAAGCGGGGGAGGGACCCAGTACTTC.

The rearrangement uses TRBV6-5 and TRBJ1-6, with no clear D. The V gene's germline CDR1 is MNHEY and CDR2 SVGAGI. Trimming pared 8 bases from V and 12 bases from J, leaving 11 bases between. This CDR3 has 11 residues. This chain's CDR3 is CASGPLGPLHF. The CDR3 DNA is TGTGCCAGCGGGCCTTTGGGACCCCTCCACTTT.

With respect to this clone: Other DNA sequences in the sample encode the same CDR3. The CDR3 here is CASSPVDSGNTIYF. The CDR3 bases are TGTGCCAGCTCACCAGTGGACTCTGGAAACACCATATATTTT. The chain carries TRBV18 and TRBJ1-3; D uncertain. The CDR3 loop spans 14 amino acids. V lost 2 bases and J 0 bases, leaving 5 bases between the germline ends. Per germline, CDR1 KGHSH and CDR2 LQKENI.

The chain joins TRBV4-3 to TRBJ1-1, with D maybe TRBD1 (5 bases). The V gene lost 1 base and the J gene lost 5 bases, with 17 bases spanning the gap. CDR1 LGHNA and CDR2 YSLEER come from the germline V gene. This CDR3 is 16 amino acids long. This chain's CDR3 is CASSQGFSGRGTEAFF. DNA for the CDR3: TGCGCCAGCAGCCAAGGATTTTCAGGGCGAGGAACTGAAGCTTTCTTT.

V usage is TRBV14 and J usage is TRBJ1-2; 8 bases align to TRBD1. Losses at the gene ends were 4 bases for V and 8 bases for J; bases not matched to a gene: 6. Germline V gene data show CDR1 as SGHDN and CDR2 as FVKESK. The CDR3 length is 13 residues. The CDR3 here is CASSPDRVGGYTF. The CDR3 bases are TGTGCCAGCAGCCCGGACAGGGTGGGGGGCTACACCTTC.

This clone has just one count. This chain links TRBV6-1 with TRBJ2-2, with unresolved D. The V gene's germline CDR1 is MNHNS and CDR2 SASEGT. The CDR3 has 15 residues. Trimming took off 0 bases at V and 4 bases at J, with 9 bases between the two ends. CDR3 sequence reads: CASSEAPHPTGELFF. CDR3 sequence (DNA): TGTGCCAGCAGTGAAGCGCCTCACCCCACCGGGGAGCTGTTTTTT.

V and J are TRBV27 and TRBJ2-5; 8 bases line up with TRBD2. The trim removed 4 bases at V and 5 bases at J, leaving 6 bases unmatched. Germline V lookup: CDR1 MNHEY, CDR2 SMNVEV (reference sequence). The CDR3 covers 14 residues. Here the CDR3 reads CASSSGLVWETQYF. The CDR3 DNA reads as TGTGCCAGCAGTTCGGGACTAGTGTGGGAGACCCAGTACTTC.

The chain carries TRBV6-5 and TRBJ1-2, with 7 positions matching TRBD1. The CDR3 extends over 13 amino acids. The germline CDR1 and CDR2 sequences are MNHEY and SVGAGI. Trimming removed 4 bases from V and 10 bases from J; junction bases left unmatched: 9. CDR3 bases: TGTGCCAGCAGTTTCCCGACAGGGATTGACTACACCTTC. It translates to CASSFPTGIDYTF.

V is TRBV5-8 and J is TRBJ2-1; D unclear. Germline V gene data show CDR1 as SGHTS and CDR2 as YDEGEE. Trimming removed 0 bases at V and 10 bases at J, with 8 bases between. The CDR3 is 12 amino acids. The CDR3 DNA reads as TGTGCCAGCAGCTTGGACCCTGGGGAGCAGTTCTTC. Translating gives CASSLDPGEQFF.

The chain couples TRBV7-9 to TRBJ1-2; D gene uncertain. Trimming took off 7 bases at V and 5 bases at J, with 17 bases between the two ends. From germline, CDR1 is SEHNR and CDR2 FQNEAQ (reference sequence). This CDR3 has 14 residues. CDR3 nucleotide sequence: TGTGCCAGCACCCGACCGATTTCTTCGTATGGCTACACCTTC. This sequence encodes CASTRPISSYGYTF.

This clone was recorded only once. The chain is built from TRBV19 and TRBJ2-7; maybe TRBD1 (5 bases). Germline assignment: CDR1 LNHDA and CDR2 SQIVND (reference sequence). Trimming cost V 5 bases and J 0 bases, with 8 bases left between them. CDR3 length: 13 amino acids. CDR3 nucleotides: TGTGCCAGTAGTGTGACAGTCTCCTACGAGCAGTACTTC. This sequence encodes CASSVTVSYEQYF.

The chain carries TRBV19 and TRBJ2-6, with TRBD1 matching 7 bases. Germline lookup yields CDR1 LNHDA and CDR2 SQIVND (reference sequence). The CDR3 has 14 amino acids. V dropped 9 bases and J dropped 7; count of bases not matched to a gene: 9. The DNA for the CDR3 is TGTGCCAGCGCCAGACAGGGTACAGCCAACGTCCTGACTTTC. It specifies CASARQGTANVLTF.

J is TRBJ2-1 and V is TRBV15, with 8 bases identical to TRBD2. The CDR3 runs to 16 residues. Losses at the gene ends were 0 bases for V and 1 base for J; bases not matched to a gene: 2. The V gene's germline CDR1 is LNHNV and CDR2 YYDKDF (reference sequence). The CDR3 nucleotides read TGTGCCACCAGCAGAGATCCTAGCGGGTCCTACAATGAGCAGTTCTTC. This gives the protein CATSRDPSGSYNEQFF.

This clone was found once. This chain links TRBV5-1 with TRBJ2-5; 8 positions agree with TRBD1. Looked up from germline, CDR1 is SGHRS and CDR2 is YFSETQ. This CDR3 contains 15 residues. With 7 bases clipped from V and 4 bases from J, the junction kept 12 bases outside the gene matches. Written as DNA, the CDR3 is TGCGCCAGCGGCTCAGGACAGGGAACGGGAGAGACCCAGTACTTC. This codes for CASGSGQGTGETQYF.

Worth noting for this clone: The sample holds other DNA sequences that translate to the same CDR3. The chain employs TRBV5-1 and TRBJ2-2, with 8 bases that match TRBD2. V shed 4 bases, J shed 6 bases, and the junction held 5 bases outside the gene matches. The V gene's germline CDR1 is SGHRS and CDR2 YFSETQ. This CDR3 is 14 amino acids long. The DNA for the CDR3 is TGCGCCAGCAGCACGGGACTAGTTGCCGGGGAGCTGTTTTTT. This codes for CASSTGLVAGELFF.

The chain combines TRBV18 with TRBJ2-5; D is undetermined. The germline V and J ends were trimmed by 4 bases and 1 base, with 10 bases remaining between them. Germline CDR1 KGHSH, CDR2 LQKENI. CDR3 length: 14 residues. The CDR3 DNA is TGTGCCAGCTCACGGCTATCCACCCAAGAGACCCAGTACTTC. Its protein product is CASSRLSTQETQYF.

The gene calls are TRBV4-1 and TRBJ2-3; D remains ambiguous. Per germline, CDR1 MGHRA and CDR2 YSYEKL. This CDR3 is 12 amino acids long. Trimming pared 10 bases from V and 1 base from J, leaving 9 bases between. This CDR3 reads CANPNRTDTQYF. The CDR3, as DNA: TGCGCCAACCCCAATCGCACAGATACGCAGTATTTT.

This clone was recorded only once. The chain employs TRBV14 and TRBJ1-1; TRBD1 agrees at 7 bases. The CDR3 runs 15 residues. Germline V CDR1 and CDR2: SGHDN, FVKESK. V lost 0 bases, J lost 5 bases, and 6 bases stayed unmatched. CDR3 sequence: CASSQELQGWTEAFF. The CDR3 region has the DNA TGTGCCAGCAGCCAAGAGTTACAGGGGTGGACTGAAGCTTTCTTT.

The chain couples TRBV7-9 to TRBJ1-1; the D is unclear. CDR3 length: 15 amino acids. Trimming took 0 bases from V and 1 from J, leaving 9 bases between them. Germline V lookup: CDR1 SEHNR, CDR2 FQNEAQ (reference sequence). The CDR3 coding sequence is TGTGCCAGCAGCTTAGCTAGGACGGGGAACACTGAAGCTTTCTTT. This encodes CASSLARTGNTEAFF.

This chain links TRBV5-1 with TRBJ2-7; 7 nucleotides align to TRBD1. Unmatched junction bases numbered 9, after V lost 0 bases and J lost 3 bases. The CDR3 extends over 16 amino acids. The germline CDR1 and CDR2 sequences are SGHRS and YFSETQ. The CDR3 spells CASSLVSVTGNYEQYF. The CDR3 bases are TGCGCCAGCAGCTTGGTGAGTGTGACAGGGAACTACGAGCAGTACTTC.

This clone has more than one count but fewer than ten. The CDR3: CASSYRRWQETQYF. In DNA, the CDR3 is TGTGCCAGCAGCTACCGACGCTGGCAAGAGACCCAGTACTTC. The genes are TRBV11-2 and TRBJ2-5; D not resolved. The V end lost 4 bases, the J end lost 2 bases, and 11 bases lay between the germline ends. Germline V gene sequence: CDR1 SGHAT, CDR2 FQNNGV. This CDR3 comprises 14 residues.

The chain recombines TRBV5-1 with TRBJ1-4, with 9 bases aligning to TRBD1. V dropped 0 bases and J dropped 3; count of bases not matched to a gene: 6. Germline V gene lookup returns CDR1 SGHRS and CDR2 YFSETQ. This CDR3 is 17 amino acids long. CDR3: CASSLGDRDYANEKLFF. As DNA, the CDR3 is TGCGCCAGCAGCTTGGGGGACAGGGACTATGCTAATGAAAAACTGTTTTTT. Together with reference TRBV5-1 and TRBJ1-4, the CDR3 gives the full variable domain: KAGVTQTPRYLIKTRGQQVTLSCSPISGHRSVSWYQQTPGQGLQFLFEYFSETQRNKGNFPGRFSGRQFSNSRSEMNVSTLELGDSALYLCASSLGDRDYANEKLFFGSGTQLSVL.

Only one count was recorded for this clone. The rearrangement joins TRBV5-1 to TRBJ2-3; TRBD2 agrees at 11 bases. The germline V gene encodes CDR1 SGHRS and CDR2 YFSETQ. CDR3 length: 17 residues. After removal of 4 bases from V and 0 bases from J, the junction contained 7 bases not matched to a gene. The CDR3 region is CASSIGLAGPSTDTQYF. DNA of the CDR3: TGCGCCAGCAGCATAGGACTAGCGGGTCCTAGCACAGATACGCAGTATTTT.

The chain has TRBV3-1 (or the pseudogene TRBV3-2) and TRBJ2-6, with TRBD1 matching over 7 bases. Looked up from germline, CDR1 is LGHDT and CDR2 is YNNKEL (reference sequence). There are 17 residues in the CDR3. V was pared by 1 base and J by 1 base, with 4 bases of the junction left unmatched. CDR3 in amino acids: CASSQVRGPSGANVLTF. The CDR3 DNA follows: TGTGCCAGCAGCCAAGTGAGGGGGCCTTCTGGGGCCAACGTCCTGACTTTC.

The chain combines TRBV6-5 with TRBJ1-3, with D perhaps matching TRBD1 (6 bases). The V and J ends lost 5 bases and 5 bases respectively, with 13 bases between them. The germline gives CDR1 MNHEY, CDR2 SVGAGI. The CDR3 is 14 residues long. CDR3 amino acids: CASSSWTDRNTIYF. CDR3 sequence (DNA): TGTGCCAGCAGTAGCTGGACAGATAGAAACACCATATATTTT.

The chain carries TRBV6-6 and TRBJ1-4; D ambiguous. Trimming stripped 0 bases from V and 8 bases from J, with 7 bases between. Germline CDR1 reads MNHNY; CDR2 reads SVGAGI (reference sequence). The CDR3 is made up of 13 amino acids. CDR3 region: CASSYSLEEKLFF. The CDR3 coding sequence is TGTGCCAGCAGTTACTCACTGGAAGAAAAACTGTTTTTT.

The CDR3: CSVEPLAGGLAKNIQYF. CDR3 sequence (DNA): TGCAGCGTTGAACCCCTAGCGGGGGGGCTAGCCAAAAACATTCAGTACTTC. The chain carries TRBV29-1 and TRBJ2-4; 12 bases fit TRBD2. The CDR3 contains 17 residues. The germline CDR1 and CDR2 sequences are SQVTM and ANQGSEA. The V segment lost 2 bases and the J segment 0 bases; nucleotides outside the gene matches: 5.